Below, one TCR beta chain is given with its context. What it recognizes is unknown. The sample comes from a study of graft-versus-host responses after intestinal transplantation. TCRdb's table, derived via immunoSEQ multiplex PCR, lists solely in-frame clones and lacks some. Seen here are 40,000 to 45,000 clones, 85% to 95% observed once, and the top ten hold 0.5% to 0.55%. The CDR3 spans 16 residues. Germline CDR1 and CDR2: LNHDA and SQIVND (reference sequence). The V and J ends lost 3 bases and 0 bases respectively, with 12 bases between them. The chain has TRBV19 and TRBJ1-3, with D unresolved. The source material was unstimulated CD8+ T cells sorted from spleen or lymph node cells, sampled before transplant. The clonotype originates from a human donor who was the organ donor for an intestinal transplant. The CDR3 DNA follows: TGTGCCAGTAGTATGAGGCGGGTATACTCTGGAAACACCATATATTTT. It encodes CASSMRRVYSGNTIYF.